These 9 T cell receptor beta chains originate from one sample sequenced in a study of cytomegalovirus exposure and HLA in healthy donors. With 60 Vbeta and 13 Jbeta primers, the PCR was carried out. Here immunoSEQ multiplex PCR was the method, and the copy in TCRdb shows in-frame clones only, minus some. The sample yields under 200,000 clones, roughly 83% seen once. Sample: PBMCs. These receptors were obtained from a man aged 25 to 40 in good health and CMV-seronegative.

The chain couples TRBV4-3 to TRBJ1-2; TRBD1 aligns across 7 bases. Per germline, CDR1 LGHNA and CDR2 YSLEER. Trimming took 1 base from V and 0 from J; bases not matched to a gene: 5. The CDR3 length is 16 residues. The CDR3 DNA reads TGCGCCAGCAGCCAAGGACTGGGACAGACTAACTATGGCTACACCTTC. As protein: CASSQGLGQTNYGYTF.

V usage is TRBV7-3 and J usage is TRBJ2-1; 10 bases match TRBD2. The CDR3 has 16 amino acids. V lost 4 bases and J lost 4; bases outside the gene matches: 7. The germline V gene has CDR1 SGHTA and CDR2 FQGTGA. The CDR3 protein is CASSSTGTSVYNEQFF. CDR3 DNA sequence: TGTGCCAGCAGCTCTACCGGGACTAGCGTATACAATGAGCAGTTCTTC.

The table lists this clone with a few counts. The rearrangement joins TRBV5-1 to TRBJ1-2; 9 bases match TRBD1. The germline gives CDR1 SGHRS, CDR2 YFSETQ. The CDR3 covers 15 residues. After removal of 4 bases from V and 8 bases from J, the junction contained 12 bases not matched to a gene. Here the CDR3 DNA reads TGCGCCAGCAGCCCGCAGGGGACAGGGCGGGGAGGCTACACCTTC. This gives the protein CASSPQGTGRGGYTF.

Only a few counts were recorded for this clone. This rearrangement joins TRBV2 to TRBJ2-5; 7 positions match TRBD1. The DNA end lines up better with TRBJ2-7; the J call may be wrong. The CDR3 contains 15 residues. Per germline, CDR1 SNHLY and CDR2 FYNNEI. The CDR3 DNA sequence: TGTGCCAGCAGAGAATTGGGGACAGCCTCCTACGAGCAGTACTTC. Protein product: CASRELGTASYEQYF.

This chain uses TRBV28 with TRBJ2-5; 11 nucleotides agree with TRBD2. The CDR3 covers 16 residues. CDR1 is MDHEN, CDR2 SYDVKM, per germline. CDR3 nucleotides: TGTGTCACAGGGACTAGCGGACGAAAAAGTCAAGAGACCCAGTACTTC. The encoded protein is CVTGTSGRKSQETQYF.

This clone has a handful of counts. The gene calls are TRBV7-2 and TRBJ2-2, with D possibly matching TRBD2 (5 bases). Germline V gives CDR1 SGHTA, CDR2 FQGNSA. The CDR3 has 14 residues. Trimming shortened V by 10 bases and J by 3 bases, and 15 bases separated the two germline ends. The CDR3 loop is CATGRRTDTGELFF. The CDR3 DNA reads TGTGCCACCGGTCGACGGACTGACACCGGGGAGCTGTTTTTT.

With respect to this clone: This same CDR3 is encoded by further DNA sequences in the sample. The chain joins TRBV18 to TRBJ2-3; tentatively, D is TRBD2 (6 bases). CDR3 length: 13 residues. Germline V CDR1 and CDR2: KGHSH, LQKENI. The germline V and J ends were trimmed by 2 bases and 3 bases, with 6 bases remaining between them. The CDR3 is CASSPGGTDTQYF. CDR3 bases: TGTGCCAGCTCACCAGGGGGGACAGATACGCAGTATTTT.

The rearrangement joins TRBV6-6 to TRBJ2-1, with D possibly TRBD1 on 6 matching bases. The CDR3 consists of 15 residues. Between the trimmed V and J ends, which lost 5 bases and 3 bases, there was a span of 14 bases. Germline V gene data show CDR1 as MNHNY and CDR2 as SVGAGI (reference sequence). CDR3 sequence: CASSGTPQIYNEQFF. CDR3 DNA: TGTGCCAGCAGTGGGACACCTCAAATCTACAATGAGCAGTTCTTC.

A note on this clone: Other nucleotide sequences from this sample produce the same CDR3. The rearrangement links TRBV18 to TRBJ1-2; no reliable D call. Per the germline V gene, CDR1 is KGHSH and CDR2 is LQKENI. The CDR3 totals 11 residues. V gave up 8 bases and J gave up 5 bases, with 9 bases separating them. CDR3 region: CASATEYGYTF. CDR3 sequence (DNA): TGTGCCAGCGCCACTGAATATGGCTACACCTTC. The whole variable domain, remainder taken from reference TRBV18 and TRBJ1-2, is NAGVMQNPRHLVRRRGQEARLRCSPMKGHSHVYWYRQLPEEGLKFMVYLQKENIIDESGMPKERFSAEFPKEGPSILRIQQVVRGDSAAYFCASATEYGYTFGSGTRLTVV.